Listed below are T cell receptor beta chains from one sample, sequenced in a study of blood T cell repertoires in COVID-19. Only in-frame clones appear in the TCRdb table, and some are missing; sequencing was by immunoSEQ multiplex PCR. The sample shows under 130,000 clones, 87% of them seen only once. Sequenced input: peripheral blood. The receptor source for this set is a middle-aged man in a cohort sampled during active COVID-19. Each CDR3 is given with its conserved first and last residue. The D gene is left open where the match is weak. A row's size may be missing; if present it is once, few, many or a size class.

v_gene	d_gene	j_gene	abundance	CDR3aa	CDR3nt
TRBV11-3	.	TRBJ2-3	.	CASSFRAGKDTQYF	TGTGCCAGCAGCTTTAGGGCAGGGAAGGATACGCAGTATTTT
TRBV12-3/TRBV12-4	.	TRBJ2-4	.	CASSSMSSVQYF	TGTGCCAGCAGTTCGATGTCGAGCGTTCAGTACTTC
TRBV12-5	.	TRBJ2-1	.	CASGLIQGYFVNEQFF	TGTGCTAGTGGTCTTATTCAGGGCTATTTTGTGAATGAGCAGTTCTTC
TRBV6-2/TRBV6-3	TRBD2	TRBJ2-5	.	CASSKERGGRVWQETQYF	TGTGCCAGCAGTAAGGAGCGGGGGGGCCGGGTGTGGCAAGAGACCCAGTACTTC
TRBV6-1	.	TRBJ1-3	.	CASSEAGPGNTIYF	TGTGCCAGCAGTGAGGCAGGGCCTGGAAACACCATATATTTT
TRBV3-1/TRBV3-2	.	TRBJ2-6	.	CASSQGRSGANVLTF	TGTGCCAGCAGCCAAGGTCGGAGCGGGGCCAACGTCCTGACTTTC
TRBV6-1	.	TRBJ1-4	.	CASSEGGSRTSLFF	TGTGCCAGCAGTGAGGGAGGGTCGAGGACCTCACTGTTTTTT
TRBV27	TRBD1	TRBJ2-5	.	CASSLRRDRGSETQYF	TGTGCCAGCAGTCTCCGCCGGGACAGGGGATCGGAGACCCAGTACTTC
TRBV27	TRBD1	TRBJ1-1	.	CASSFLRRDRGNTEAFF	TGTGCCAGCAGTTTCCTGCGCCGGGACAGGGGCAACACTGAAGCTTTCTTT
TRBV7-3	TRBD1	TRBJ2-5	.	CASSIDREETQYF	TGTGCCAGCAGCATAGACAGGGAAGAGACCCAGTACTTC
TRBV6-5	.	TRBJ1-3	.	CASTGSSGNTIYF	TGTGCCAGCACGGGGAGCTCTGGAAACACCATATATTTT
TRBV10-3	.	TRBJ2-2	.	CAIRLAGTGELFF	TGTGCCATCAGACTAGCAGGCACCGGGGAGCTGTTTTTT
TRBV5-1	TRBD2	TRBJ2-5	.	CASSSGLAGGVPLQETQYF	TGCGCCAGCAGCTCGGGACTAGCGGGGGGAGTCCCTCTCCAAGAGACCCAGTACTTC
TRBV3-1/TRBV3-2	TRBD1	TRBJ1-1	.	CASRRGTGEAFF	TGTGCCAGCAGACGAGGGACAGGGGAAGCTTTCTTT
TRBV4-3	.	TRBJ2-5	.	CASSQDWGPQETQYF	TGCGCCAGCAGCCAAGACTGGGGGCCACAAGAGACCCAGTACTTC
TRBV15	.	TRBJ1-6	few	CATSSDGRGSPLHF	TGTGCCACCAGTTCGGACGGGCGGGGATCACCCCTCCACTTT
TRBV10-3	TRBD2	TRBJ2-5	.	CATRTSGGQETQYF	TGTGCCACCAGAACTAGCGGGGGGCAAGAGACCCAGTACTTC
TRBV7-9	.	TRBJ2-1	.	CASSVDSYNEQFF	TGTGCCAGCAGCGTGGACAGCTACAATGAGCAGTTCTTC
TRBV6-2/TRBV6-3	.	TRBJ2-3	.	CASSPTGTDTQYF	TGTGCCAGCAGCCCGACGGGGACAGATACGCAGTATTTT
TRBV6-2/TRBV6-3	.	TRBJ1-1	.	CASSSTGIEAFF	TGTGCCAGCAGTTCCACGGGGATTGAAGCTTTCTTT
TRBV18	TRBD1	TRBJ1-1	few	CASSSPTGRNTEAFF	TGTGCCAGCTCATCTCCGACAGGGCGTAACACTGAAGCTTTCTTT
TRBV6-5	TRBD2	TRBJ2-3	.	CASSLAGGHTQYF	TGTGCCAGCAGTTTGGCGGGGGGCCATACGCAGTATTTT
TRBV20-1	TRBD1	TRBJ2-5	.	CSASGGQGTSQETQYF	TGCAGTGCTAGTGGAGGACAGGGTACCTCCCAAGAGACCCAGTACTTC
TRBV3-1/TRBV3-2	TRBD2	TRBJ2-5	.	CASSQEGGSETQYF	TGTGCCAGCAGCCAAGAAGGCGGGAGTGAGACCCAGTACTTC
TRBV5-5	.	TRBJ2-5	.	CASSPSQETQYF	TGTGCCAGCAGCCCCTCCCAAGAGACCCAGTACTTC
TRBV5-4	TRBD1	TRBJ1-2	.	CASSLGGRQGEGYTF	TGTGCCAGCAGCTTGGGGGGTCGACAGGGGGAAGGCTACACCTTC
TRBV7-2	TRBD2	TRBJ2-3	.	CASSLVRGDTDTQYF	TGTGCCAGCAGCTTAGTGCGGGGGGACACAGATACGCAGTATTTT
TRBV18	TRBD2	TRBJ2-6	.	CASSPVAGGYSGANVLTF	TGTGCCAGCTCACCTGTAGCGGGGGGGTACTCTGGGGCCAACGTCCTGACTTTC
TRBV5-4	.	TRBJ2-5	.	CASSLDFGGQETQYF	TGTGCCAGCAGCTTGGATTTTGGCGGACAAGAGACCCAGTACTTC
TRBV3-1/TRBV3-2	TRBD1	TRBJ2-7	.	CASSQPGQGSSYEQYF	TGTGCCAGCAGCCAACCCGGACAGGGGAGCTCCTACGAGCAGTACTTC
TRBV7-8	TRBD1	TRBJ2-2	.	CASSSTRQGRELFF	TGTGCCAGCAGCTCAACTAGACAGGGTCGGGAGCTGTTTTTT
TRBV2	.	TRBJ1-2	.	CASKVDSWGYTF	TGTGCCAGCAAGGTGGACAGTTGGGGCTACACCTTC
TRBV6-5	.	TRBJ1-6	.	CASSYFGDNSPLHF	TGTGCCAGCAGTTATTTCGGAGATAATTCACCCCTCCACTTT
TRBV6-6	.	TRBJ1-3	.	CASTEGGSGNTIYF	TGTGCCAGCACCGAAGGGGGCTCTGGAAACACCATATATTTT
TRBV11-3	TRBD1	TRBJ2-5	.	CASSDPGQGRQETQYF	TGTGCCAGCAGCGACCCAGGACAGGGGCGCCAAGAGACCCAGTACTTC
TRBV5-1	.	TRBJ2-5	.	CASSFPGVETQYF	TGCGCCAGCAGCTTTCCAGGGGTGGAGACCCAGTACTTC
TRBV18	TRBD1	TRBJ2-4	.	CASSGGTGLAKNIQYF	TGTGCCAGCTCAGGAGGGACAGGGCTAGCCAAAAACATTCAGTACTTC
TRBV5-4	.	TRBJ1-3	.	CASSPSRGAGNTIYF	TGTGCCAGCAGCCCCAGCCGGGGTGCTGGAAACACCATATATTTT
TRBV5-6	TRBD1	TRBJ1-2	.	CASSLQGLKEYGYTF	TGTGCCAGCAGCTTACAGGGGCTCAAAGAATATGGCTACACCTTC
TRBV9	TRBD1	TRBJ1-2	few	CASSVVSSGGRGYTF	TGTGCCAGCAGCGTAGTTTCTTCAGGGGGGAGAGGCTACACCTTC
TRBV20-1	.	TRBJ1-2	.	CSAREAHGYTF	TGCAGTGCTAGAGAGGCTCATGGCTACACCTTC
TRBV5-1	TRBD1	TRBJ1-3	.	CASSSQPDRGTSKTSSGNTIYF	TGCGCCAGCAGCTCCCAGCCGGACAGGGGTACCTCTAAAACCAGTTCTGGAAACACCATATATTTT
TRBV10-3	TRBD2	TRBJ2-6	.	CASAGGGWSGANVLTF	TGTGCCAGTGCTGGCGGGGGATGGTCTGGGGCCAACGTCCTGACTTTC
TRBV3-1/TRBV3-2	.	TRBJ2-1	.	CASSQAAGGNEQFF	TGTGCCAGCAGCCAAGCGGCAGGGGGGAATGAGCAGTTCTTC
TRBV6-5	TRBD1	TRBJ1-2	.	CASSYGQGRGYTF	TGTGCCAGCAGTTACGGACAGGGAAGGGGCTACACCTTC
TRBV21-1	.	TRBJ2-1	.	CASSKWRGQGALDEQFF	TGTGCCAGCAGCAAATGGAGGGGGCAGGGGGCTCTGGATGAGCAGTTCTTC
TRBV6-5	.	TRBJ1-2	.	CASTQPGYGYTF	TGTGCCAGCACCCAGCCCGGGTATGGCTACACCTTC
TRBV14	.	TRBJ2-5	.	CASSPGPQETQYF	TGTGCCAGCAGCCCGGGTCCCCAAGAGACCCAGTACTTC
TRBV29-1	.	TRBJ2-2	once	CSVRTDSTNTGELFF	TGCAGCGTCCGTACCGACAGCACGAACACCGGGGAGCTGTTTTTT
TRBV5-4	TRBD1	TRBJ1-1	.	CASSTATGEDTEAFF	TGTGCCAGCAGCACTGCCACAGGGGAAGATACTGAAGCTTTCTTT
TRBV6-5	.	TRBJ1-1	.	CASSPRGRTEAFF	TGTGCCAGCAGCCCCAGGGGAAGGACTGAAGCTTTCTTT
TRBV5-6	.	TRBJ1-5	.	CASSLRQARNQPQHF	TGTGCCAGCAGCTTGCGGCAGGCTCGCAATCAGCCCCAGCATTTT
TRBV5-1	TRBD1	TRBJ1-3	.	CASSLTGTGSGNTIYF	TGCGCCAGCAGCTTAACCGGGACAGGCTCTGGAAACACCATATATTTT
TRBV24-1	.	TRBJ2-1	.	CAVAKTAYNEQFF	TGTGCCGTCGCTAAGACAGCCTACAATGAGCAGTTCTTC
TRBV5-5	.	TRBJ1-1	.	CASSITGMNTEAFF	TGTGCCAGCAGTATAACAGGGATGAACACTGAAGCTTTCTTT
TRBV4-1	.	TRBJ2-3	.	CASSQEQARTDTQYF	TGCGCCAGCAGCCAAGAACAGGCCCGCACAGATACGCAGTATTTT
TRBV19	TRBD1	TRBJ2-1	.	CASSWDSSYNEQFF	TGTGCCAGTAGCTGGGACAGCTCCTACAATGAGCAGTTCTTC
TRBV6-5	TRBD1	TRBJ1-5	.	CASSSDRVRHQPQHF	TGTGCCAGCAGTTCGGACAGGGTCCGTCACCAGCCCCAGCATTTT